Presented here are 27 T cell receptor beta chains from one specimen sequenced in a study of blood T cell repertoires in COVID-19. Clones were read by immunoSEQ multiplex PCR, and TCRdb kept only the in-frame ones, dropping some. The sample lists 77,000 or so clones, 85% occurring once. Sequencing was performed on peripheral blood. These TCRs come from an older man with acute or convalescent COVID-19.

There are a few counts of this clone. At the DNA level, this CDR3 is encoded by other sequences in the same sample as well. This rearrangement joins TRBV7-3 to TRBJ2-3; possible D gene TRBD1, 6 bases. Germline-derived CDR1 and CDR2 are SGHTA and FQGTGA. This CDR3 region has 13 residues. Trimming left V 6 bases short and J 3 bases short, with 10 bases between. The CDR3 here is CASSLQGTDTQYF. As DNA, the CDR3 is TGTGCCAGCAGTCTACAGGGTACAGATACGCAGTATTTT.

This chain connects TRBV19 to TRBJ2-5; 8 nucleotides agree with TRBD1. Germline CDR1 is LNHDA and CDR2 is SQIVND (reference sequence). V lost 4 bases and J lost 5; bases outside the gene matches: 6. The CDR3 runs 14 residues. CDR3 DNA sequence: TGTGCCAGTAGTAGCGGACAGGGCAGTGAGACCCAGTACTTC. Encoded protein: CASSSGQGSETQYF.

This chain uses TRBV10-2 with TRBJ2-5; 7 bases are a match to TRBD1. With V trimmed by 5 bases and J by 5 bases, 8 bases remained unmatched. This CDR3 comprises 14 residues. Germline lookup yields CDR1 WSHSY and CDR2 SAAADI. The CDR3 DNA reads TGCGCCAGCAGTCCCTCGGGACAGTTGGAGACCCAGTACTTC. It is translated as CASSPSGQLETQYF.

The chain carries TRBV11-3 and TRBJ2-7, with D possibly matching TRBD2 (6 bases). Trimming cost V 5 bases and J 6 bases, with 14 bases left between them. This CDR3 is built from 13 residues. CDR1 is SGHNT and CDR2 is YENEEA in the germline V gene. DNA of the CDR3: TGTGCCAGCAGCCCACGAGAGGGAGGCGAGCAGTACTTC. Its translation is CASSPREGGEQYF.

The rearrangement links TRBV21-1 to TRBJ2-7; the table gives TRBD2 as D, unverified against the DNA. TRBV21-1 is a pseudogene segment. The CDR3 sequence is 15 residues long. The CDR3 sequence: CASTQVEEFSYEQYF. The CDR3, as DNA: TGTGCCAGCACCCAAGTGGAGGAATTCTCCTACGAGCAGTACTTC.

The CDR3 nucleotides are TGTGCCAGCGGGGTACAGGGCATGAACACTGAAGCTTTCTTT. Translating gives CASGVQGMNTEAFF. The gene calls are TRBV28 and TRBJ1-1; D may be TRBD1 (6 bases). There are 14 residues in the CDR3. The V gene's germline CDR1 is MDHEN and CDR2 SYDVKM. The germline V and J ends were trimmed by 8 bases and 0 bases, with 13 bases remaining between them.

DNA of the CDR3: TGTGCCAGCAGCTTGGGGACAGGGCTTAATGAAAAACTGTTTTTT. Translated, it gives CASSLGTGLNEKLFF. The V gene is TRBV5-5, the J gene TRBJ1-4; 8 nucleotides align to TRBD1. This CDR3 has 15 residues. Trimming cost V 0 bases and J 4 bases; bases outside gene matches: 2. From germline, CDR1 is SGHKS and CDR2 YYEKEE (reference sequence).

The chain recombines TRBV5-1 with TRBJ1-1, with 7 bases aligning to TRBD1. CDR1 is SGHRS, CDR2 YFSETQ, per germline. V shed 0 bases, J shed 1 base, and the junction held 3 bases outside the gene matches. The CDR3 contains 15 residues. In DNA form, the CDR3 reads TGCGCCAGCAGCTTGGGGACAGGCCAGAACACTGAAGCTTTCTTT. Translation: CASSLGTGQNTEAFF.

The chain employs TRBV6-8 and TRBJ1-5, with D possibly matching TRBD1 (5 bases). Germline CDR1 is MNHGY and CDR2 is SAAAGT. The CDR3 is 14 amino acids. The CDR3 bases are TGTGCAGATCGCGGGGCAGGTAGCAATCAGCCCCAGCATTTT. It specifies CADRGAGSNQPQHF.

The chain joins TRBV6-2 or TRBV6-3 to TRBJ1-2; 9 bases map to TRBD1. Germline-derived CDR1 and CDR2 are MNHEY and SVGEGT. The CDR3 consists of 20 residues. J gave up 5 bases and V 4 bases, and 23 bases lay outside the gene matches. DNA of the CDR3: TGTGCCAGCAGTTCCATATCCTTACCGGGACAGGGAAGGCGAGAGTATGGCTACACCTTC. The encoded protein is CASSSISLPGQGRREYGYTF.

The genes are TRBV7-9 and TRBJ2-7, with 7 bases that match TRBD1. Germline CDR1 SEHNR, CDR2 FQNEAQ (reference sequence). V lost 4 bases and J lost 3; bases outside the gene matches: 6. The CDR3 length is 14 residues. CDR3 sequence (DNA): TGTGCCAGCAGCTCTTCGGGGACAGTCTACGAGCAGTACTTC. Amino acids: CASSSSGTVYEQYF. Drawing the rest from reference TRBV7-9 and TRBJ2-7, the complete variable domain is DTGVSQNPRHKITKRGQNVTFRCDPISEHNRLYWYRQTLGQGPEFLTYFQNEAQLEKSRLLSDRFSAERPKGSFSTLEIQRTEQGDSAMYLCASSSSGTVYEQYFGPGTRLTVT.

The rearrangement uses TRBV9 and TRBJ2-3, with D perhaps matching TRBD2 (6 bases). The V and J ends lost 3 bases and 4 bases respectively, with 21 bases between them. The CDR3 covers 17 residues. Germline CDR1 and CDR2: SGDLS and YYNGEE. As DNA, the CDR3 is TGTGCCAGCAGCGGGGGGACTGGACTGATAGAGGCAGATACGCAGTATTTT. Its protein is CASSGGTGLIEADTQYF.

The chain employs TRBV6-5 and TRBJ1-6; D gene uncertain. Germline V gene sequence: CDR1 MNHEY, CDR2 SVGAGI. The CDR3 is 12 amino acids. Trimming removed 2 bases at V and 13 bases at J, with 9 bases between. The CDR3 DNA reads TGTGCCAGCAGTTACGGGCGGGAGCCCCTCCACTTT. Residues: CASSYGREPLHF.

This chain joins TRBV28 and TRBJ2-7; 8 nucleotides match TRBD1. The CDR3 extends over 15 amino acids. V was clipped by 7 bases and J by 2 bases; unmatched bases: 10. Germline V gene sequence: CDR1 MDHEN, CDR2 SYDVKM. This CDR3 is CASTYRDRRTYEQYF. The CDR3 DNA is TGTGCCAGCACTTACCGGGACAGGCGTACCTACGAGCAGTACTTC. Complete variable domain (other parts from reference TRBV28 and TRBJ2-7): DVKVTQSSRYLVKRTGEKVFLECVQDMDHENMFWYRQDPGLGLRLIYFSYDVKMKEKGDIPEGYSVSREKKERFSLILESASTNQTSMYLCASTYRDRRTYEQYFGPGTRLTVT.

The rearrangement joins TRBV7-3 to TRBJ1-6; TRBD1 agrees at 10 bases. The trim removed 4 bases at V and 7 bases at J, leaving 7 bases unmatched. The germline V gene encodes CDR1 SGHTA and CDR2 FQGTGA. The CDR3 extends over 16 amino acids. The CDR3 here is CASSSPGQGSNSPLHF. CDR3 DNA: TGTGCCAGCAGCTCACCGGGACAGGGGTCAAATTCACCCCTCCACTTT.

The chain employs TRBV4-3 and TRBJ2-1; maybe TRBD2 (6 bases). V was trimmed by 0 bases and J by 7 bases, leaving 13 bases between them. Germline V gene lookup returns CDR1 LGHNA and CDR2 YSLEER. This CDR3 is 15 amino acids long. CDR3: CASSQDSASENEQFF. The CDR3 DNA follows: TGCGCCAGCAGCCAAGATTCAGCTAGCGAGAATGAGCAGTTCTTC.

This clone came up many times. The J gene is TRBJ2-7, the V gene TRBV7-2, with 13 bases matching TRBD2. V trimming: 0 bases; J trimming: 4 bases; junction bases outside the gene matches: 0. There are 15 residues in the CDR3. Germline V gene sequence: CDR1 SGHTA, CDR2 FQGNSA. In DNA, the CDR3 is TGTGCCAGCAGCTTAGCACTAGCGGGGGGGTACGAGCAGTACTTC. It translates to CASSLALAGGYEQYF.

The chain carries TRBV11-3 and TRBJ2-1, with 7 bases identical to TRBD1. The CDR3 has 16 amino acids. Unmatched junction bases numbered 6, after V lost 4 bases and J lost 0 bases. Germline-derived CDR1 and CDR2 are SGHNT and YENEEA. The CDR3 DNA reads as TGTGCCAGCAGCTACCAAGGGGGCCCCTCCTACAATGAGCAGTTCTTC. Encoded protein: CASSYQGGPSYNEQFF.

In this sample, this clone turned up a few times. The V and J genes are TRBV12-3 or TRBV12-4 and TRBJ1-1; D remains ambiguous. V was trimmed by 5 bases and J by 3 bases, leaving 10 bases between them. The CDR3 totals 13 residues. The CDR3 is CASSPLPDTEAFF. CDR3 nucleotides: TGTGCCAGCAGTCCGCTCCCGGACACTGAAGCTTTCTTT.

The genes are TRBV5-4 and TRBJ1-4; no clear D. Germline loops: CDR1 SGHNT, CDR2 YYREEE (reference sequence). V was cut by 1 base and J by 2 bases, with 6 bases left in between. The length of the CDR3 is 14 residues. CDR3 in amino acids: CASSLYSTNEKLFF. CDR3 in DNA: TGTGCCAGCAGCTTGTATAGTACTAATGAAAAACTGTTTTTT.

This chain links TRBV5-4 with TRBJ2-7; 10 nucleotides agree with TRBD2. V was pared by 1 base and J by 2 bases, with 3 bases of the junction left unmatched. Germline assignment: CDR1 SGHNT and CDR2 YYREEE (reference sequence). The CDR3 spans 15 residues. The CDR3 DNA sequence: TGTGCCAGCAGCTTGAGCCTAGCGGGAGCCTACGAGCAGTACTTC. This encodes CASSLSLAGAYEQYF.

The rearrangement joins TRBV5-4 to TRBJ1-2; TRBD1 matches 7 bases. V shed 4 bases and J 4 bases; nucleotides not matched to a gene: 10. Germline-derived CDR1 and CDR2 are SGHNT and YYREEE (reference sequence). The CDR3 length is 15 residues. The CDR3 region has the DNA TGTGCCAGCAGCCCACTCAGGGGACAGCCCTATGGCTACACCTTC. Translating it yields CASSPLRGQPYGYTF.

V gene TRBV10-3 combines with J gene TRBJ1-2, with D uncertain. The CDR3 runs 15 residues. Germline CDR1 and CDR2: ENHRY and SYGVKD. Trimming took 10 bases from V and 8 from J, leaving 26 bases between them. The CDR3 loop is CATDRSSSITGGYTF. The CDR3 region has the DNA TGTGCCACCGATCGCAGCTCTTCGATCACGGGGGGCTACACCTTC.

This chain uses TRBV4-3 with TRBJ2-7; D ambiguous. Trimming left V 0 bases short and J 0 bases short, with 6 bases between. CDR3 length equals 14 residues. Germline V gene data show CDR1 as LGHNA and CDR2 as YSLEER. The CDR3 coding sequence is TGCGCCAGCAGCCAAGATACAGCCTCCTACGAGCAGTACTTC. Translated, it gives CASSQDTASYEQYF.

The chain uses TRBV5-4 and TRBJ2-3, with TRBD2 matching 16 bases. CDR3 size: 20 residues. CDR1 is SGHNT, CDR2 YYREEE, per germline (reference sequence). V lost 0 bases and J lost 3; bases outside the gene matches: 10. The CDR3 reads CASSLAPGTSGGANTDTQYF. Written as DNA, the CDR3 is TGTGCCAGCAGCTTGGCCCCAGGGACTAGCGGGGGGGCAAATACAGATACGCAGTATTTT.

The table lists this clone with a few counts. The chain is built from TRBV5-6 and TRBJ2-1; 10 nucleotides line up with TRBD2. Germline V gene data show CDR1 as SGHDT and CDR2 as YYEEEE. This CDR3 is built from 15 residues. The junction had 2 bases not matched to a gene; V was cut back by 4 bases and J by 1 base. The CDR3 bases are TGTGCCAGCAGCCTTAGCGGGAGGTCCTACAATGAGCAGTTCTTC. Protein sequence: CASSLSGRSYNEQFF.

V and J are TRBV11-2 and TRBJ2-7; D is unresolved. Trimming took 3 bases from V and 6 from J, leaving 9 bases between them. Germline loops: CDR1 SGHAT, CDR2 FQNNGV. This CDR3 region has 12 residues. For the CDR3, the DNA is TGTGCCAGCAGCTTGTCGGTTGGCGAGCAGTACTTC. It yields the protein CASSLSVGEQYF.